These 4 T cell receptor beta chains were all obtained from the same sample, sequenced in a study of glioma-infiltrating T cells after dendritic cell vaccination. Assay: immunoSEQ multiplex PCR; the TCRdb copy retains only in-frame clones and omits some. This sample has 50,000 to 80,000 clones, with roughly four fifths found just once. Here the sequenced sample was blood, taken before dendritic cell vaccination. These receptors were taken from a human donor with glioblastoma.

The rearrangement links TRBV28 to TRBJ2-7, with TRBD1 identical over 7 bases. The V and J ends lost 8 bases and 2 bases, in that order; junction bases with no gene match: 9. Per the germline V gene, CDR1 is MDHEN and CDR2 is SYDVKM. This CDR3 spans 14 amino acids. The CDR3 is CASHATGPTYEQYF. The DNA of the CDR3 is TGTGCCAGCCACGCGACAGGGCCAACCTACGAGCAGTACTTC. The full variable domain, completed using reference TRBV28 and TRBJ2-7, is DVKVTQSSRYLVKRTGEKVFLECVQDMDHENMFWYRQDPGLGLRLIYFSYDVKMKEKGDIPEGYSVSREKKERFSLILESASTNQTSMYLCASHATGPTYEQYFGPGTRLTVT.

The V call is TRBV5-6, the J call TRBJ2-2, with 9 bases that match TRBD1. V was pared by 4 bases and J by 1 base, with 5 bases of the junction left unmatched. The CDR3 consists of 16 residues. Germline CDR1 and CDR2: SGHDT and YYEEEE. This chain's CDR3 is CASSPPGQGNTGELFF. The CDR3 DNA reads as TGTGCCAGCAGCCCCCCGGGACAGGGGAACACCGGGGAGCTGTTTTTT.

The chain carries TRBV10-1 and TRBJ2-6; D is perhaps TRBD1 (5 bases). V was shortened by 4 bases and J by 0 bases, with 13 bases between the two germline ends. Germline loops: CDR1 WNHNN, CDR2 SYGVQD (reference sequence). The CDR3 length is 17 residues. CDR3 sequence reads: CASSGYSGNSGANVLTF. DNA of the CDR3: TGCGCCAGCAGTGGATACTCAGGGAACTCTGGGGCCAACGTCCTGACTTTC.

This sequence joins TRBV30 and TRBJ1-5; D not certain. Germline CDR1 GTSNPN, CDR2 SVGIG (reference sequence). The length of the CDR3 is 13 residues. V lost 2 bases and J lost 4, with 9 bases in between. CDR3 sequence: CAWSPGVNQPQHF. CDR3 nucleotide sequence: TGTGCCTGGAGTCCGGGAGTTAATCAGCCCCAGCATTTT.